The 20 T cell receptor beta chains in this list originate from one sample, sequenced in a study of T cells in Graves' hyperthyroidism and ophthalmopathy. RNA transcripts provided the source from which TCR beta CDR3 regions were amplified. The HTBI primer set drove a first-round RT-PCR of the TCR CDR3. TCRdb reprocessed the multiplex PCR reads with MiXCR, giving one entry per CDR3 protein. The repertoire holds about 620,000 distinct CDR3 sequences, about 17% seen once, with over 3.5% in the top ten. Sequencing input: blood. The receptors derive from a woman in her 30s with Graves' hyperthyroidism.

This clonotype was picked up a small number of times. V gene TRBV6-1 combines with J gene TRBJ2-7; TRBD1 agrees at 7 bases. This CDR3 is built from 15 residues. The junction had 6 bases not matched to a gene; V was cut back by 4 bases and J by 0 bases. CDR1 is MNHNS, CDR2 SASEGT, per germline. The CDR3 coding sequence is TGTGCCAGCAGTGCTGGCAGGGGGAGCTCCTACGAGCAGTACTTC. Its protein is CASSAGRGSSYEQYF.

This clonotype was counted many times. The chain uses TRBV3-1 and TRBJ2-7; D call uncertain. Trimming pared 0 bases from V and 4 bases from J, leaving 10 bases between. CDR1 is LGHDT, CDR2 YNNKEL, per germline (reference sequence). This CDR3 comprises 14 residues. The CDR3 here is CASSQEAYSYEQYF. In DNA form, the CDR3 reads TGTGCCAGCAGCCAAGAGGCCTACAGTTACGAGCAGTACTTC.

The rearrangement joins TRBV29-1 to TRBJ2-7, with 7 bases lining up with TRBD2. Germline V gene sequence: CDR1 SQVTM, CDR2 ANQGSEA. CDR3 size: 14 residues. Unmatched junction bases numbered 7, after V lost 1 base and J lost 4 bases. CDR3 DNA: TGCAGCGTTGAAGGAGCTAGCGGAGGGTACGAGCAGTACTTC. This gives the protein CSVEGASGGYEQYF.

A remark on this clonotype: Just one base apart from a much larger clone, this may be a read error. The chain recombines TRBV18 with TRBJ1-1; tentative D call: TRBD1 (5 bases). Germline V CDR1 and CDR2: KGHSH, LQKENI. This CDR3 comprises 13 residues. The CDR3 region has the DNA TGTGACAGCTCACCACTCAGGGACACTGAAGCTTTCTTT. Amino acids: CDSSPLRDTEAFF. Combining the CDR3 with reference TRBV18 and TRBJ1-1 gives the whole variable domain NAGVMQNPRHLVRRRGQEARLRCSPMKGHSHVYWYRQLPEEGLKFMVYLQKENIIDESGMPKERFSAEFPKEGPSILRIQQVVRGDSAAYFCDSSPLRDTEAFFGQGTRLTVV.

This clonotype was observed a few times. The chain links TRBV9 to TRBJ2-1, with D possibly called TRBD1 or TRBD2 (6 bases each). This CDR3 comprises 14 residues. The V end lost 0 bases, the J end lost 9 bases, and 13 bases lay between the germline ends. Germline V CDR1 and CDR2: SGDLS, YYNGEE. As DNA, the CDR3 is TGTGCCAGCAGCGTAGAAGGGGGGCGTGGTGAGCAGTTCTTC. Its protein product is CASSVEGGRGEQFF.

This clonotype was recorded many times. The V gene is TRBV11-2, the J gene TRBJ2-2; no reliable D call. V was shortened by 1 base and J by 0 bases, with 6 bases between the two germline ends. The length of the CDR3 is 15 residues. Germline values: CDR1 SGHAT, CDR2 FQNNGV. The CDR3 loop reads CASSLAPTNTGELFF. The CDR3 DNA reads as TGTGCCAGCAGCTTAGCACCGACGAACACCGGGGAGCTGTTTTTT.

This clonotype was observed many times. The V gene is TRBV5-5, the J gene TRBJ2-2, with D perhaps TRBD1 (6 bases). Trimming cost V 1 base and J 7 bases, with 11 bases left between them. This CDR3 has 14 amino acids. CDR1 is SGHKS and CDR2 is YYEKEE in the germline V gene (reference sequence). CDR3 nucleotide sequence: TGTGCCAGCAGCTTGTTGGGGGCCGTCGGGGAGCTGTTTTTT. Protein sequence: CASSLLGAVGELFF.

Ten or more counts support this clonotype. V usage is TRBV7-2 and J usage is TRBJ2-7; D gene ambiguous. This CDR3 has 15 amino acids. The V and J ends lost 6 bases and 2 bases respectively, with 17 bases between them. Looked up from germline, CDR1 is SGHTA and CDR2 is FQGNSA. CDR3 DNA: TGTGCCAGCAGATCCCCTCTAGACCTCCCCTACGAGCAGTACTTC. Residues: CASRSPLDLPYEQYF.

The table lists this clonotype with many counts. The V and J genes are TRBV28 and TRBJ2-5; D may be TRBD2 (6 bases). Trimming took off 7 bases at V and 0 bases at J, with 15 bases between the two ends. The CDR3 has 15 amino acids. The germline gives CDR1 MDHEN, CDR2 SYDVKM. DNA for the CDR3: TGTGCCAGCATAGCGGACGGATCGTACCAAGAGACCCAGTACTTC. Protein: CASIADGSYQETQYF. Together with reference TRBV28 and TRBJ2-5, the CDR3 gives the full variable domain: DVKVTQSSRYLVKRTGEKVFLECVQDMDHENMFWYRQDPGLGLRLIYFSYDVKMKEKGDIPEGYSVSREKKERFSLILESASTNQTSMYLCASIADGSYQETQYFGPGTRLLVL.

This clonotype was counted only a few times. The chain links TRBV15 to TRBJ1-2, with D hard to call. CDR1 is LNHNV and CDR2 is YYDKDF in the germline V gene (reference sequence). Deletions cut 5 bases from V and 7 bases from J, with 17 bases between. CDR3 length equals 14 residues. The CDR3 spells CATSFGGVSGGYTF. CDR3 DNA sequence: TGTGCCACCAGCTTCGGCGGGGTCTCGGGTGGCTACACCTTC.

The chain is built from TRBV20-1 and TRBJ2-3, with a tentative D call TRBD1 (8 bases). The CDR3 runs to 14 residues. Germline values: CDR1 DFQATT, CDR2 SNEGSKA (reference sequence). The CDR3 spells CSSGQGAGQDTQYF. In DNA, the CDR3 is TGCAGCTCCGGACAGGGAGCGGGGCAAGATACGCAGTATTTT.

The chain is built from TRBV11-3 and TRBJ1-3; tentative D call: TRBD1 (5 bases). The germline V gene encodes CDR1 SGHNT and CDR2 YENEEA. V lost 5 bases to trimming and J lost 3 bases, with 11 bases between them. The CDR3 has 14 residues. CDR3 loop: CASSLRGNGNTIYF. For the CDR3, the DNA is TGTGCCAGCAGCCTTAGGGGTAATGGAAACACCATATATTTT.

This clonotype occurred many times. The chain carries TRBV6-1 and TRBJ1-1; a possible D gene is TRBD1 (5 bases). Trimming removed 6 bases from V and 1 base from J, with 12 bases in between. The CDR3 totals 14 residues. CDR1 and CDR2 (germline): MNHNS, SASEGT. The CDR3 loop is CASRVKRGNTEAFF. CDR3 nucleotide sequence: TGTGCCAGCAGGGTGAAAAGGGGGAACACTGAAGCTTTCTTT.

This rearrangement joins TRBV11-2 to TRBJ2-3, with 9 bases matching TRBD1. Germline V gene data show CDR1 as SGHAT and CDR2 as FQNNGV. V dropped 5 bases and J dropped 2; count of bases not matched to a gene: 11. The CDR3 loop spans 17 amino acids. The CDR3 reads CASSTRSGTGFTDTQYF. The CDR3 region has the DNA TGTGCCAGCAGCACACGCTCCGGGACAGGGTTCACAGATACGCAGTATTTT.

This clonotype has a count of ten or more. The chain employs TRBV7-3 and TRBJ1-1; no reliable D call. V was cut by 2 bases and J by 0 bases, with 7 bases left in between. This CDR3 has 14 amino acids. CDR1 is SGHTA and CDR2 is FQGTGA in the germline V gene. CDR3 DNA: TGTGCCAGCAGCTTACTTCCGGTGAACACTGAAGCTTTCTTT. This gives the protein CASSLLPVNTEAFF.

About this clonotype itself: This clone may be a read error of a much larger clone one base away. The DNA for the CDR3 is TGTGCCAGCTCACCATCTAATCCCTGCGAGCAGTACTTC. Residues: CASSPSNPCEQYF. The chain combines TRBV18 with TRBJ2-7; the D is unclear. The CDR3 has 13 amino acids. The V gene's germline CDR1 is KGHSH and CDR2 LQKENI. Trimming removed 2 bases from V and 6 bases from J, with 11 bases in between.

This clonotype was counted at least ten times. The chain is built from TRBV20-1 and TRBJ2-7; D gene unclear. Germline assignment: CDR1 DFQATT and CDR2 SNEGSKA (reference sequence). CDR3 length equals 13 residues. V was shortened by 6 bases and J by 0 bases, with 12 bases between the two germline ends. For the CDR3, the DNA is TGCAGTGCCACACAATTTCTCTCCTACGAGCAGTACTTC. This sequence encodes CSATQFLSYEQYF.

The sample holds a few counts of this clonotype. J is TRBJ2-2 and V is TRBV6-1, with TRBD1 matching over 7 bases. Germline CDR1 MNHNS, CDR2 SASEGT. CDR3 length: 15 amino acids. J was trimmed by 5 bases and V by 6 bases; bases with no gene match: 9. The CDR3, as DNA: TGTGCCAGCAGGAAGGACAGGATTAAGACCGGGGAGCTGTTTTTT. Translating it yields CASRKDRIKTGELFF.

This clonotype was counted between two and nine times. V is TRBV5-6 and J is TRBJ2-3; maybe TRBD1 (5 bases). This CDR3 contains 17 residues. The germline V gene has CDR1 SGHDT and CDR2 YYEEEE. Between the trimmed V and J ends, which lost 3 bases and 2 bases, there was a span of 19 bases. The CDR3 region has the DNA TGTGCCAGCAGCTGGTCTAAGAAGCAGGGTTACACAGATACGCAGTATTTT. It translates to CASSWSKKQGYTDTQYF. Combining the CDR3 with reference TRBV5-6 and TRBJ2-3 gives the whole variable domain DAGVTQSPTHLIKTRGQQVTLRCSPKSGHDTVSWYQQALGQGPQFIFQYYEEEERQRGNFPDRFSGHQFPNYSSELNVNALLLGDSALYLCASSWSKKQGYTDTQYFGPGTRLTVL.

This rearrangement joins TRBV4-2 to TRBJ2-1; 7 nucleotides agree with TRBD2. The CDR3 sequence is 16 residues long. Looked up from germline, CDR1 is LGHNA and CDR2 is YNFKEQ. The J segment lost 9 bases and the V segment lost 1 base, leaving 12 bases of the junction unmatched. CDR3 region: CASSQVILAVNSEQFF. The CDR3 coding sequence is TGTGCCAGCAGCCAAGTTATCCTAGCGGTAAATAGTGAGCAGTTCTTC.